A single sample is the source of the 2 T cell receptor beta chains below, sequenced in a study of cytomegalovirus exposure and HLA in healthy donors. The PCR ran on 60 Vbeta and 13 Jbeta primers. TCRdb's copy holds only in-frame clones and misses some; the assay was immunoSEQ multiplex PCR. Here the sample spans approximately 140,000 clones, about 61% being singletons. Sequencing was carried out using PBMCs. Source of these receptors: a male donor in good health and CMV-seronegative.

The V and J genes are TRBV19 and TRBJ2-7; possible D gene TRBD1, 8 bases. Looked up from germline, CDR1 is LNHDA and CDR2 is SQIVND (reference sequence). Trimming removed 6 bases from V and 2 bases from J, with 17 bases in between. The CDR3 consists of 15 residues. CDR3: CASRENRGGPYEQYF. Written as DNA, the CDR3 is TGTGCCAGTAGGGAAAACAGGGGGGGTCCCTACGAGCAGTACTTC.

This clone was seen only once. The chain recombines TRBV7-9 with TRBJ2-1, with 9 bases fitting TRBD2. CDR1 and CDR2 from the germline V gene are SEHNR and FQNEAQ (reference sequence). The V and J ends lost 4 bases and 3 bases, in that order; junction bases with no gene match: 13. The CDR3 length is 18 residues. The CDR3 DNA reads TGTGCCAGCAGCTCCACGGTGCAGCGGGGGGAATTCTACAATGAGCAGTTCTTC. Its translation: CASSSTVQRGEFYNEQFF.